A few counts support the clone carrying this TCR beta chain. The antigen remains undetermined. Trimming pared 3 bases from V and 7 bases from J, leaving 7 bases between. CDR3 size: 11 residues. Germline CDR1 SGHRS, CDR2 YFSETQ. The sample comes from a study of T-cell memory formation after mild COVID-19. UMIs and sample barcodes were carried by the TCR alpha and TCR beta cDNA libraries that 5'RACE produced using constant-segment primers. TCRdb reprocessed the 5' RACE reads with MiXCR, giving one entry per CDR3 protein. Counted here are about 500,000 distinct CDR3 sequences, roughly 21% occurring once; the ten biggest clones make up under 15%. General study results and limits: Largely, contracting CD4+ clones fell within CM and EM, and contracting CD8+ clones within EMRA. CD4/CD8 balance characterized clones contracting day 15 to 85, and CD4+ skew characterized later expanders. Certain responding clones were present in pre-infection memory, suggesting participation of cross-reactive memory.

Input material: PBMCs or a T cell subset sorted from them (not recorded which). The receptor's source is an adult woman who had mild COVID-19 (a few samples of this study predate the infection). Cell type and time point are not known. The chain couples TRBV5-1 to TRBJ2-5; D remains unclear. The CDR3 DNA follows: TGCGCCAGCAGCTCGCAGTGGACCCAGTACTTC. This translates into CASSSQWTQYF.